These 30 T cell receptor beta chains came from one sample sequenced in a study of shared clonotypes between healthy human individuals. Using immunoSEQ multiplex PCR, the repertoire was profiled, and TCRdb retains in-frame clones only, with some absent. The sample shows about 1 million clones, about 80% of them seen only once. Material for sequencing was memory CD4+ T cells sorted from blood. As for subset: CD45RA-negative fraction. The source is a man between 18 and 35 years old in good health.

The J gene is TRBJ1-2, the V gene TRBV2, with unresolved D. Trimming pared 8 bases from V and 7 bases from J, leaving 17 bases between. CDR3 size: 13 residues. In germline, CDR1 is SNHLY, CDR2 FYNNEI. CDR3 bases: TGTGCCAGCTCTGGGCGGGGAACGGGTGGCTACACCTTC. Translated, it gives CASSGRGTGGYTF.

The J gene is TRBJ1-2, the V gene TRBV27; the match to TRBD1 covers 9 bases. After removal of 6 bases from V and 4 bases from J, the junction contained 15 bases not matched to a gene. The CDR3 length is 17 residues. CDR1 MNHEY and CDR2 SMNVEV come from the germline V gene (reference sequence). This chain's CDR3 is CASRSPGQGGRGYGYTF. CDR3 sequence (DNA): TGTGCCAGCAGGAGCCCGGGACAGGGAGGCCGCGGCTATGGCTACACCTTC.

On this clone: Other DNA sequences in the sample encode the same CDR3. The rearrangement uses TRBV27 and TRBJ2-3; D is unclear. Trimming removed 6 bases at V and 0 bases at J, with 7 bases between. The germline V gene encodes CDR1 MNHEY and CDR2 SMNVEV (reference sequence). CDR3 length equals 13 residues. The CDR3 region has the DNA TGTGCCAGCAGACGGGCTAGCACAGATACGCAGTATTTT. It translates to CASRRASTDTQYF.

The chain recombines TRBV9 with TRBJ2-3, with TRBD2 matching 11 bases. Unmatched junction bases numbered 10, after V lost 3 bases and J lost 4 bases. Germline lookup yields CDR1 SGDLS and CDR2 YYNGEE. This CDR3 is 17 amino acids long. This chain's CDR3 is CASSDPPSSGGADTQYF. Written as DNA, the CDR3 is TGTGCCAGCAGCGATCCCCCAAGTAGCGGGGGGGCAGATACGCAGTATTTT.

Concerning this clone itself: This same CDR3 is encoded by further DNA sequences in the sample. The CDR3 DNA is TGCGCCAGCAGCCAAGTGCGTAGTGAAAAACTGTTTTTT. Its translation: CASSQVRSEKLFF. The genes are TRBV4-1 and TRBJ1-4; D unresolved. V was pared by 1 base and J by 7 bases, with 7 bases between. Germline-derived CDR1 and CDR2 are MGHRA and YSYEKL. The CDR3 covers 13 residues.

The gene calls are TRBV5-4 and TRBJ2-3; D might be TRBD1 or TRBD2, each matching 5 bases. In germline, CDR1 is SGHNT, CDR2 YYREEE (reference sequence). Trimming shortened V by 3 bases and J by 2 bases, and 16 bases separated the two germline ends. CDR3 length equals 16 residues. The CDR3 region has the DNA TGTGCCAGCAGCTCGGGGACCGGAGGAATCACAGATACGCAGTATTTT. Protein: CASSSGTGGITDTQYF.

This chain joins TRBV6-1 and TRBJ2-3; 7 bases match TRBD1. Germline loops: CDR1 MNHNS, CDR2 SASEGT. The J segment lost 4 bases and the V segment lost 5 bases, leaving 12 bases of the junction unmatched. The CDR3 is made up of 16 amino acids. This CDR3 reads CASSKGTASFPDTQYF. DNA of the CDR3: TGTGCCAGCAGTAAAGGGACAGCTTCATTCCCAGATACGCAGTATTTT.

CDR3 nucleotide sequence: TGTGCCAGCAGTGTGTTGGGGAATGAGCAGTTCTTC. Translating it yields CASSVLGNEQFF. This chain links TRBV6-1 with TRBJ2-1; D is ambiguous. This CDR3 has 12 residues. The V gene lost 4 bases and the J gene lost 7 bases, with 8 bases spanning the gap. CDR1 MNHNS and CDR2 SASEGT come from the germline V gene.

This clone was found once. This chain links TRBV6-6 with TRBJ2-1; D is possibly TRBD1 or TRBD2 (5 bases each). The CDR3 covers 15 residues. Germline V lookup: CDR1 MNHNY, CDR2 SVGAGI (reference sequence). V lost 2 bases, J lost 5 bases, and 13 bases lay in between. CDR3 loop: CASSYGGRENNEQFF. The CDR3 nucleotides read TGTGCCAGCAGTTACGGTGGCAGGGAGAACAATGAGCAGTTCTTC.

There are a few counts of this clone. The V call is TRBV21-1, the J call TRBJ2-3; TRBD2 is taken as the D call from the table, unchecked against the DNA. TRBV21-1 is a listed pseudogene. The CDR3 runs 20 residues. The CDR3 loop is CASSKSTMVETSGVSDTQYF. DNA of the CDR3: TGTGCCAGCAGCAAATCTACCATGGTGGAGACTAGCGGTGTGTCAGATACGCAGTATTTT.

Many counts were recorded for this clone. The CDR3 DNA is TGTGCCAGCAGCTTAGTCGGCTGGCCCACTACCGGGGAGCTGTTTTTT. As protein: CASSLVGWPTTGELFF. The chain employs TRBV13 and TRBJ2-2; the D is unclear. The CDR3 sequence is 16 residues long. Germline loops: CDR1 PRHDT, CDR2 FYEKMQ (reference sequence). Trimming stripped 1 base from V and 5 bases from J, with 14 bases between.

This chain links TRBV19 with TRBJ1-1; TRBD1 might be the D (6 bases). Trimming cost V 8 bases and J 4 bases, with 14 bases left between them. The germline gives CDR1 LNHDA, CDR2 SQIVND (reference sequence). The CDR3 has 13 residues. The CDR3 spells CASGGTPFTEAFF. DNA for the CDR3: TGTGCCAGTGGAGGGACACCATTCACTGAAGCTTTCTTT.

This rearrangement joins TRBV6-5 to TRBJ1-1; D gene ambiguous. The germline V gene has CDR1 MNHEY and CDR2 SVGAGI. There are 12 residues in the CDR3. Trimming removed 6 bases from V and 1 base from J, with 6 bases in between. The CDR3 here is CASRTQNTEAFF. Written as DNA, the CDR3 is TGTGCCAGCAGAACTCAGAACACTGAAGCTTTCTTT.

The rearrangement joins TRBV11-3 to TRBJ2-3, with D unclear. There are 13 residues in the CDR3. The germline V gene has CDR1 SGHNT and CDR2 YENEEA. The V end lost 2 bases, the J end lost 5 bases, and 8 bases lay between the germline ends. CDR3 residues: CASSLNNKDTQYF. CDR3 in DNA: TGTGCCAGCAGCTTAAACAACAAAGATACGCAGTATTTT.

The V call is TRBV11-3, the J call TRBJ2-3, with no clear D. The CDR3 length is 12 residues. Germline V gene lookup returns CDR1 SGHNT and CDR2 YENEEA. V was clipped by 4 bases and J by 4 bases, with 6 bases between them. The DNA for the CDR3 is TGTGCCAGCAGCTCCCTGTCAGATACGCAGTATTTT. Protein sequence: CASSSLSDTQYF.

Concerning this clone: The same CDR3 is also encoded by other DNA sequences in this sample. The rearrangement joins TRBV15 to TRBJ1-5; D may be TRBD1 (5 bases). V shed 8 bases and J shed 4 bases, with 15 bases lying between them. CDR1 is LNHNV and CDR2 is YYDKDF in the germline V gene (reference sequence). The CDR3 runs to 14 residues. The CDR3 reads CATSGGKGNQPQHF. CDR3 nucleotides: TGTGCCACCTCGGGTGGGAAGGGGAATCAGCCCCAGCATTTT.

This clone was seen only once. The chain carries TRBV4-1 and TRBJ2-2; possibly TRBD2 for D (5 bases). The V end lost 3 bases, the J end lost 4 bases, and 15 bases lay between the germline ends. Germline V gives CDR1 MGHRA, CDR2 YSYEKL. This CDR3 contains 16 residues. The CDR3 DNA sequence: TGCGCCAGCAGCCAGTTCGGAGGCGCCGGCACCGGGGAGCTGTTTTTT. Its protein is CASSQFGGAGTGELFF.

The CDR3: CASSLSYTEAFF. CDR3 in DNA: TGTGCCAGCAGCTTATCGTACACTGAAGCTTTCTTT. The V call is TRBV11-2, the J call TRBJ1-1, with D uncertain. This CDR3 contains 12 residues. Per germline, CDR1 SGHAT and CDR2 FQNNGV. V dropped 2 bases and J dropped 3 bases, with 4 bases sitting between them.

This chain connects TRBV23-1 to TRBJ2-6; TRBD1 matches 9 bases. TRBV23-1 is given ORF status, its function remaining uncertain. CDR3 length: 18 residues. The V segment lost 8 bases and the J segment 1 base; nucleotides outside the gene matches: 12. The CDR3 loop is CASDPGDRELSGANVLTF. For the CDR3, the DNA is TGCGCCAGCGACCCCGGGGACAGGGAACTTTCTGGGGCCAACGTCCTGACTTTC.

A single count supports this clone. The chain uses TRBV27 and TRBJ2-3; 7 bases line up with TRBD2. From germline, CDR1 is MNHEY and CDR2 SMNVEV (reference sequence). The V gene end was trimmed by 6 bases and the J gene end by 8 bases; junction bases not matched to a gene: 11. This CDR3 region has 14 residues. CDR3 DNA: TGTGCCAGCAGACCCATGGGGGGACTAAGTACGCAGTATTTT. Protein product: CASRPMGGLSTQYF.

This sequence joins TRBV5-4 and TRBJ2-1; perhaps TRBD2 as D (6 bases). V gave up 5 bases and J gave up 7 bases, with 19 bases separating them. The CDR3 sequence is 15 residues long. CDR1 and CDR2 from the germline V gene are SGHNT and YYREEE (reference sequence). CDR3 protein: CASSSEGLGSNEQFF. The CDR3 DNA reads as TGTGCCAGCAGTTCGGAGGGCCTCGGTTCAAATGAGCAGTTCTTC.

Turning to this clone: The same CDR3 also results from other DNA sequences found in this sample. V is TRBV28 and J is TRBJ1-1, with unresolved D. This CDR3 has 12 residues. Germline V gene lookup returns CDR1 MDHEN and CDR2 SYDVKM. Trimming shortened V by 6 bases and J by 5 bases, and 10 bases separated the two germline ends. In DNA, the CDR3 is TGTGCCAGCAGGGACCAGCGTACTGAAGCTTTCTTT. It is translated as CASRDQRTEAFF. Supplemented by reference TRBV28 and TRBJ1-1, the full variable domain reads DVKVTQSSRYLVKRTGEKVFLECVQDMDHENMFWYRQDPGLGLRLIYFSYDVKMKEKGDIPEGYSVSREKKERFSLILESASTNQTSMYLCASRDQRTEAFFGQGTRLTVV.

Notes on this clone: Other DNA sequences in the same sample also yield this CDR3. This chain uses TRBV5-1 with TRBJ2-5, with a possible D match to TRBD2 (5 bases). There are 15 residues in the CDR3. V was trimmed by 4 bases and J by 2 bases, leaving 15 bases between them. Germline lookup yields CDR1 SGHRS and CDR2 YFSETQ. CDR3 DNA: TGCGCCAGCAGCCTTGGTGGAGGTTATCAAGAGACCCAGTACTTC. Encoded protein: CASSLGGGYQETQYF.

This sequence joins TRBV10-3 and TRBJ2-3; D call uncertain. The V gene lost 5 bases and the J gene lost 6 bases, with 6 bases spanning the gap. CDR1 is ENHRY, CDR2 SYGVKD, per germline. This CDR3 contains 11 residues. The CDR3 DNA follows: TGTGCCATCAGTCCATCGGATACGCAGTATTTT. Protein product: CAISPSDTQYF.

The rearrangement links TRBV9 to TRBJ2-2, with 15 bases identical to TRBD2. This CDR3 region has 21 residues. The germline V gene has CDR1 SGDLS and CDR2 YYNGEE. Germline trimming cut 3 bases from V and 7 bases from J; bases unmatched to any gene: 19. The CDR3 region is CASSGGPREGLAGGRGGELFF. The DNA for the CDR3 is TGTGCCAGCAGCGGAGGCCCGAGGGAAGGACTAGCGGGAGGGCGTGGCGGGGAGCTGTTTTTT. The full variable domain, with the rest looked up from reference TRBV9 and TRBJ2-2, is DSGVTQTPKHLITATGQRVTLRCSPRSGDLSVYWYQQSLDQGLQFLIQYYNGEERAKGNILERFSAQQFPDLHSELNLSSLELGDSALYFCASSGGPREGLAGGRGGELFFGEGSRLTVL.

This clone was recorded only once. The chain recombines TRBV5-5 with TRBJ1-5; 8 bases match TRBD1. Germline CDR1 reads SGHKS; CDR2 reads YYEKEE (reference sequence). Trimming at V came to 2 bases and at J to 2 bases, leaving 6 bases not matched to a gene. The CDR3 runs 16 residues. Written as DNA, the CDR3 is TGTGCCAGCAGCTTAGGCCAGGGGGCGGGCAATCAGCCCCAGCATTTT. Amino acids: CASSLGQGAGNQPQHF.

This clone was seen once. V usage is TRBV27 and J usage is TRBJ1-5; 12 bases match TRBD1. This CDR3 contains 15 residues. The germline CDR1 and CDR2 sequences are MNHEY and SMNVEV (reference sequence). Trimming cost V 4 bases and J 6 bases; bases outside gene matches: 4. In DNA form, the CDR3 reads TGTGCCAGCAGTTCCGGGACAGGGGGCGGTCAGCCCCAGCATTTT. This gives the protein CASSSGTGGGQPQHF.

The rearrangement links TRBV30 to TRBJ1-2; TRBD1 matches at 10 bases. CDR1 GTSNPN and CDR2 SVGIG come from the germline V gene (reference sequence). This CDR3 has 13 residues. Germline trimming cut 2 bases from V and 7 bases from J; bases unmatched to any gene: 4. CDR3 sequence (DNA): TGTGCCTGGAGTCCGGGACAGGGGTTTGGCTACACCTTC. Translation gives CAWSPGQGFGYTF.

This sequence joins TRBV7-8 and TRBJ2-3; 7 bases agree with TRBD2. Germline V CDR1 and CDR2: SGHVS, FQNEAQ. V gave up 5 bases and J gave up 2 bases; unmatched junction bases: 13. This CDR3 has 17 amino acids. CDR3 residues: CASSLGPAGLFTDTQYF. CDR3 in DNA: TGTGCCAGCAGCCTAGGACCAGCGGGACTTTTCACAGATACGCAGTATTTT.

Only a few counts were recorded for this clone. The chain combines TRBV7-3 with TRBJ1-2; 8 bases align to TRBD1. The CDR3 is 14 amino acids. Germline V lookup: CDR1 SGHTA, CDR2 FQGTGA. Germline trimming cut 5 bases from V and 8 bases from J; bases unmatched to any gene: 10. The DNA for the CDR3 is TGTGCCAGCAGCCAATGGACAGGGACGGGCGGCTACACCTTC. This codes for CASSQWTGTGGYTF.